This T cell receptor beta chain is from a study of PD-1 blockade in classical Hodgkin lymphoma. Of note for this clone: The antigen remains unidentified. Other DNA sequences from this sample encode an identical CDR3 as well.

Study-level findings and limits: Patients with a complete response exhibited baseline diversity comparable to newly diagnosed patients. The study found that TCR diversity rose significantly by C4D1 in CD4+ but not CD8+ cells.

The CDR3 length is 15 residues. Trimming left V 3 bases short and J 3 bases short, with 12 bases between. CDR1 and CDR2 from the germline V gene are LNHDA and SQIVND (reference sequence). After autologous stem cell transplantation all patients relapsed, and prior brentuximab vedotin exposure differed between cohorts. The data were produced by immunoSEQ multiplex PCR, yet TCRdb's version contains in-frame clones alone and is incomplete. The sample records 40,000 to 45,000 clones, approximately 71% being singletons. The receptor was derived from a human donor with classical Hodgkin lymphoma. The input for sequencing was peripheral blood mononuclear cells (PBMCs), taken at baseline. V gene TRBV19 combines with J gene TRBJ1-3; D gene unclear. The CDR3, as DNA: TGTGCCAGTAGTATCGGAGGGTCGGTTGGAAACACCATATATTTT. This sequence encodes CASSIGGSVGNTIYF.